A single sample gave rise to the 29 T cell receptor beta chains below, sequenced in a study of blood T cell repertoires in COVID-19. Assay: immunoSEQ multiplex PCR; the TCRdb copy retains only in-frame clones and omits some. This sample has around 300,000 clones, with roughly 88% found just once. Input material: peripheral blood. These receptor sequences come from a woman aged 70-85 years with acute or convalescent COVID-19.

The rearrangement uses TRBV6-5 and TRBJ1-2; weak D call: TRBD1 (6 bases). The CDR3 totals 13 residues. V lost 6 bases to trimming and J lost 8 bases, with 16 bases between them. Germline CDR1 is MNHEY and CDR2 is SVGAGI. The CDR3 reads CASSNKRDTGYTF. The CDR3 DNA sequence: TGTGCCAGCAGCAACAAAAGGGACACAGGCTACACCTTC.

This clone was seen a handful of times. The gene calls are TRBV2 and TRBJ1-1, with 7 bases identical to TRBD1. Germline V gene sequence: CDR1 SNHLY, CDR2 FYNNEI. This CDR3 is built from 14 residues. Germline trimming cut 3 bases from V and 5 bases from J; bases unmatched to any gene: 6. The CDR3 bases are TGTGCCAGCAGTGAGGGTAGGGGGCGAACTGAAGCTTTCTTT. Amino acid sequence: CASSEGRGRTEAFF.

This clone was picked up one time. The genes are TRBV19 and TRBJ1-2, with 9 bases lining up with TRBD1. Germline values: CDR1 LNHDA, CDR2 SQIVND (reference sequence). The CDR3 is 11 residues long. Unmatched junction bases numbered 1, after V lost 6 bases and J lost 8 bases. The CDR3 is CASRQGAGYTF. The CDR3 bases are TGTGCCAGTAGACAGGGGGCCGGCTACACCTTC.

The rearrangement links TRBV5-4 to TRBJ1-1; TRBD1 is a possible D gene (6 bases). Looked up from germline, CDR1 is SGHNT and CDR2 is YYREEE (reference sequence). The CDR3 contains 16 residues. Trimming cost V 3 bases and J 0 bases, with 15 bases left between them. The CDR3 sequence is CASSSPTGFMNTEAFF. The CDR3 DNA sequence: TGTGCCAGCAGCTCCCCGACAGGCTTCATGAACACTGAAGCTTTCTTT.

This chain connects TRBV5-4 to TRBJ2-7, with D possibly TRBD2 on 5 matching bases. Trimming left V 1 base short and J 0 bases short, with 8 bases between. Germline V CDR1 and CDR2: SGHNT, YYREEE (reference sequence). The CDR3 covers 14 residues. CDR3 loop: CASSLSDYSYEQYF. Here the CDR3 DNA reads TGTGCCAGCAGCTTGTCCGACTACTCCTACGAGCAGTACTTC.

This rearrangement joins TRBV19 to TRBJ2-1; possible D gene TRBD1, 6 bases. Germline V gene data show CDR1 as LNHDA and CDR2 as SQIVND (reference sequence). The CDR3 has 13 residues. Deletions cut 6 bases from V and 10 bases from J, with 16 bases between. The CDR3 nucleotides are TGTGCCAGTAGCCCGTTTGGGGGCATCGAGCAGTTCTTC. This sequence encodes CASSPFGGIEQFF.

Details on this clone: At the DNA level, this CDR3 is encoded by other sequences in the same sample as well. The chain carries TRBV3-1 (or the pseudogene TRBV3-2) and TRBJ2-7; D gene unclear. The CDR3 loop spans 13 amino acids. Trimming shortened V by 3 bases and J by 3 bases, and 9 bases separated the two germline ends. Looked up from germline, CDR1 is LGHDT and CDR2 is YNNKEL (reference sequence). The CDR3 region has the DNA TGTGCCAGCAGCCAGGGCGATCGCTACGAGCAGTACTTC. Protein sequence: CASSQGDRYEQYF.

The genes are TRBV19 and TRBJ1-5; D is possibly TRBD1 (5 bases). The germline CDR1 and CDR2 sequences are LNHDA and SQIVND (reference sequence). The CDR3 covers 15 residues. V was clipped by 7 bases and J by 4 bases, with 17 bases between them. As DNA, the CDR3 is TGTGCCAGTACCCCAGCGGGGGATAGAAATCAGCCCCAGCATTTT. The encoded protein is CASTPAGDRNQPQHF.

This clone was recorded only once. The rearrangement joins TRBV9 to TRBJ2-1; the match to TRBD2 covers 10 bases. This CDR3 is built from 16 residues. Trimming cost V 2 bases and J 5 bases; bases outside gene matches: 7. Germline loops: CDR1 SGDLS, CDR2 YYNGEE. CDR3 protein: CASSVQAGGPDNEQFF. As DNA, the CDR3 is TGTGCCAGCAGCGTCCAAGCGGGGGGGCCTGACAATGAGCAGTTCTTC.

This clone showed up just once. The chain is built from TRBV12-5 and TRBJ1-5; the D gene is possibly TRBD1 (5 bases). The CDR3 has 16 amino acids. Between the trimmed V and J ends, which lost 0 bases and 6 bases, there was a span of 15 bases. Germline loops: CDR1 LGHNT, CDR2 FRNRAP. The CDR3 loop is CASGLVSPSGGQPQHF. Written as DNA, the CDR3 is TGTGCTAGTGGTTTGGTTAGCCCATCGGGGGGTCAGCCCCAGCATTTT. Together with reference TRBV12-5 and TRBJ1-5, the CDR3 gives the full variable domain: DARVTQTPRHKVTEMGQEVTMRCQPILGHNTVFWYRQTMMQGLELLAYFRNRAPLDDSGMPKDRFSAEMPDATLATLKIQPSEPRDSAVYFCASGLVSPSGGQPQHFGDGTRLSIL.

V usage is TRBV2 and J usage is TRBJ1-4; D is possibly TRBD1 (5 bases). There are 12 residues in the CDR3. Deletions cut 6 bases from V and 5 bases from J, with 7 bases between. CDR1 and CDR2 (germline): SNHLY, FYNNEI. The CDR3 loop reads CASRDTNEKLFF. The CDR3 coding sequence is TGTGCCAGCAGGGACACCAATGAAAAACTGTTTTTT. The whole variable domain, filled in from reference TRBV2 and TRBJ1-4, reads EPEVTQTPSHQVTQMGQEVILRCVPISNHLYFYWYRQILGQKVEFLVSFYNNEISEKSEIFDDQFSVERPDGSNFTLKIRSTKLEDSAMYFCASRDTNEKLFFGSGTQLSVL.

The CDR3 loop reads CASSPPGQAGEAFF. CDR3 nucleotides: TGTGCCAGCTCACCACCGGGACAGGCTGGTGAAGCTTTCTTT. This rearrangement joins TRBV18 to TRBJ1-1; 8 positions agree with TRBD1. The CDR3 covers 14 residues. The V gene's germline CDR1 is KGHSH and CDR2 LQKENI. Unmatched junction bases numbered 4, after V lost 0 bases and J lost 7 bases.

In nucleotides, the CDR3 is TGCGCCAGCAGTTACCAGAACTATGGCTACACCTTC. Its protein product is CASSYQNYGYTF. The chain uses TRBV5-1 and TRBJ1-2; D is ambiguous. Between the trimmed V and J ends, which lost 5 bases and 2 bases, there was a span of 7 bases. CDR3 length: 12 residues. Germline V CDR1 and CDR2: SGHRS, YFSETQ.

The CDR3 here is CASSFLRQGKAFF. The CDR3 DNA follows: TGTGCCAGCAGTTTTCTCCGACAGGGGAAAGCTTTCTTT. V and J are TRBV27 and TRBJ1-1; 8 bases are a match to TRBD1. The CDR3 runs to 13 residues. Germline V gene data show CDR1 as MNHEY and CDR2 as SMNVEV (reference sequence). V gave up 3 bases and J gave up 9 bases; unmatched junction bases: 6.

This clone was counted once. The rearrangement uses TRBV6-1 and TRBJ1-1, with a weak D call TRBD1 (6 bases). Germline CDR1 and CDR2: MNHNS and SASEGT. V gave up 2 bases and J gave up 5 bases, with 12 bases separating them. The CDR3 is 14 amino acids. The CDR3 loop is CASSESRGWTEAFF. DNA for the CDR3: TGTGCCAGCAGTGAATCCAGGGGATGGACTGAAGCTTTCTTT.

The chain joins TRBV5-6 to TRBJ2-7; D call uncertain. The germline V gene has CDR1 SGHDT and CDR2 YYEEEE. V gave up 1 base and J gave up 0 bases, with 8 bases separating them. The CDR3 consists of 14 residues. CDR3 in DNA: TGTGCCAGCAGCTTGCAGGTCACCTCCTACGAGCAGTACTTC. Its translation is CASSLQVTSYEQYF.

The V and J genes are TRBV19 and TRBJ2-7; D is uncertain. From germline, CDR1 is LNHDA and CDR2 SQIVND (reference sequence). The CDR3 length is 15 residues. Trimming stripped 2 bases from V and 2 bases from J, with 13 bases between. The DNA for the CDR3 is TGTGCCAGTAGTATACGGGTCAATCCGACCTACGAGCAGTACTTC. Translating it yields CASSIRVNPTYEQYF.

V usage is TRBV7-6 and J usage is TRBJ2-2, with 9 bases aligning to TRBD1. This CDR3 is 16 amino acids long. V trimming: 0 bases; J trimming: 7 bases; junction bases outside the gene matches: 6. The germline CDR1 and CDR2 sequences are SGHVS and FNYEAQ. This CDR3 is CASSLAPDRGLGELFF. CDR3 coding DNA: TGTGCCAGCAGCTTAGCCCCGGACAGGGGCCTCGGGGAGCTGTTTTTT.

The chain is built from TRBV14 and TRBJ1-2; TRBD1 agrees at 8 bases. CDR3 length equals 16 residues. Germline CDR1 is SGHDN and CDR2 is FVKESK. V lost 4 bases, J lost 5 bases, and 12 bases stayed unmatched. The chain's CDR3 is CASSPERTGWRYGYTF. The CDR3 region has the DNA TGTGCCAGCAGCCCCGAGAGGACAGGGTGGCGGTATGGCTACACCTTC.

This clone was seen a handful of times. The rearrangement uses TRBV11-2 and TRBJ1-4; D gene unclear. The CDR3 contains 14 residues. V shed 5 bases and J shed 1 base, with 8 bases lying between them. The V gene's germline CDR1 is SGHAT and CDR2 FQNNGV. CDR3 bases: TGTGCCAGCAGCCTACAGTTAACTAATGAAAAACTGTTTTTT. It is translated as CASSLQLTNEKLFF.

V usage is TRBV9 and J usage is TRBJ1-1; TRBD1 might be the D (5 bases). V lost 4 bases to trimming and J lost 3 bases, with 13 bases between them. Germline values: CDR1 SGDLS, CDR2 YYNGEE. The CDR3 covers 14 residues. This CDR3 is CASSPDISYTEAFF. The CDR3 nucleotides read TGTGCCAGCAGCCCGGACATATCGTACACTGAAGCTTTCTTT.

This clone was seen a few times. The chain carries TRBV2 and TRBJ1-4; TRBD1 might be the D (6 bases). CDR1 and CDR2 from the germline V gene are SNHLY and FYNNEI. Trimming shortened V by 6 bases and J by 6 bases, and 14 bases separated the two germline ends. This CDR3 has 14 residues. CDR3 in amino acids: CASRQGLAYEKLFF. In nucleotides, the CDR3 is TGTGCCAGCAGGCAGGGGTTAGCCTATGAAAAACTGTTTTTT.

The rearrangement uses TRBV30 and TRBJ1-1; 12 bases agree with TRBD1. With 2 bases clipped from V and 5 bases from J, the junction kept 6 bases outside the gene matches. Germline loops: CDR1 GTSNPN, CDR2 SVGIG (reference sequence). The CDR3 has 15 amino acids. CDR3 sequence: CAWSWGQGARTEAFF. CDR3 nucleotide sequence: TGTGCCTGGAGTTGGGGACAGGGGGCGAGAACTGAAGCTTTCTTT.

This chain joins TRBV6-5 and TRBJ1-6; D perhaps matches TRBD1 (6 bases). V was cut by 2 bases and J by 6 bases, with 14 bases left in between. The germline gives CDR1 MNHEY, CDR2 SVGAGI. There are 16 residues in the CDR3. CDR3 amino acids: CASSYTRTVSNSPLHF. The DNA for the CDR3 is TGTGCCAGCAGTTACACAAGGACAGTCTCTAATTCACCCCTCCACTTT.

This rearrangement joins TRBV5-6 to TRBJ1-1, with 9 nucleotides matching TRBD1. From germline, CDR1 is SGHDT and CDR2 YYEEEE. V lost 6 bases to trimming and J lost 5 bases; unmatched junction nucleotides: 14. CDR3 length: 16 residues. CDR3 DNA: TGTGCCAGCACCCCCAGACCCGGGACAGGGATAACTGAAGCTTTCTTT. This codes for CASTPRPGTGITEAFF.

The chain employs TRBV6-6 and TRBJ1-5; D is possibly TRBD1 (5 bases). V was trimmed by 5 bases and J by 1 base, leaving 9 bases between them. The germline CDR1 and CDR2 sequences are MNHNY and SVGAGI (reference sequence). The CDR3 covers 14 residues. As DNA, the CDR3 is TGTGCCAGCAGTCCCCGGGGGAGCAATCAGCCCCAGCATTTT. It encodes CASSPRGSNQPQHF.

The table lists this clone with a count of one. This chain connects TRBV7-8 to TRBJ1-2; D might be TRBD1 (5 bases). V shed 6 bases and J shed 7 bases, with 24 bases lying between them. CDR1 and CDR2 (germline): SGHVS, FQNEAQ. The length of the CDR3 is 16 residues. CDR3 sequence reads: CASSISSRGGRGGYTF. The CDR3 DNA is TGTGCCAGCAGTATCTCCTCGAGGGGAGGGAGAGGTGGCTACACCTTC.

The sample holds a few counts of this clone. The chain is built from TRBV6-5 and TRBJ1-1, with 7 bases fitting TRBD1. Trimming took 0 bases from V and 3 from J; bases not matched to a gene: 1. The CDR3 spans 14 residues. Germline V gene lookup returns CDR1 MNHEY and CDR2 SVGAGI. The CDR3 sequence: CASSYSRGDTEAFF. The CDR3, as DNA: TGTGCCAGCAGTTACTCCAGGGGGGACACTGAAGCTTTCTTT.

This chain connects TRBV6-5 to TRBJ1-1, with 10 nucleotides matching TRBD1. V shed 6 bases, J shed 2 bases, and the junction held 6 bases outside the gene matches. The CDR3 runs 15 residues. Germline V gene data show CDR1 as MNHEY and CDR2 as SVGAGI. CDR3 region: CASRSDRGGNTEAFF. Here the CDR3 DNA reads TGTGCCAGCAGGTCGGACAGGGGGGGAAACACTGAAGCTTTCTTT.